This TCR beta chain was observed in a study of molecular identifiers for immune sequencing clone quantification. This CDR3 region has 16 residues. This clonotype came up once. One junction end disagrees with the germline gene, perhaps due to a read error. Each CDR3 protein is one row after TCRdb ran MiXCR on the PCR reads. The sample lists tens of thousands of distinct CDR3 sequences, about 24% occurring once. This chain connects TRBV5-3 to TRBJ2-1; 7 nucleotides agree with TRBD2. TRBV5-3 is marked as an open reading frame, function uncertain. Source material: naive CD8+ T cells from blood, with Jurkat cell RNA spiked in. Sample subset: FACS-sorted CD8+CD4-CCR7+CD45RA+ naive T cells. The source of this sequence is a human donor in good health. Some libraries in this study had Jurkat cell RNA spiked in. CDR3 sequence reads: CASSLEPGGRFNERFF. The CDR3 bases are TGTGCCAGCAGCTTGGAGCCGGGAGGCAGATTCAATGAGCGGTTCTTC.